This T cell receptor (beta chain) comes out of a study of T cell responses to AZD1222 COVID-19 vaccine. Sequenced by immunoSEQ multiplex PCR; TCRdb stores in-frame clones only, minus some. The table includes roughly 140,000 clones, roughly 93% detected once. General study points: The donors showed a predominance of white British ancestry and of females, with possible underestimation of clonal diversity. Researchers report vaccine-associated CD4 TCRs spanning spike, with dominance at 160-218 and 743-854.

Timing groups of about 4 and about 12 weeks for second doses were pooled. The CDR3 has 14 amino acids. Germline CDR1 reads SQVTM; CDR2 reads ANQGSEA. Trimming took off 4 bases at V and 4 bases at J, with 16 bases between the two ends. Concerning this clone: The antigen is not known.

The specimen comprised peripheral blood, sampled 28 days after the second AZD1222 dose. The chain couples TRBV29-1 to TRBJ1-1, with a possible D match to TRBD1 (5 bases). This TCR was recovered from an adult who received the AZD1222 COVID-19 vaccine. CDR3 sequence: CSVAYPSGVTEAFF. The CDR3 region has the DNA TGCAGCGTTGCCTACCCCTCGGGGGTCACTGAAGCTTTCTTT.